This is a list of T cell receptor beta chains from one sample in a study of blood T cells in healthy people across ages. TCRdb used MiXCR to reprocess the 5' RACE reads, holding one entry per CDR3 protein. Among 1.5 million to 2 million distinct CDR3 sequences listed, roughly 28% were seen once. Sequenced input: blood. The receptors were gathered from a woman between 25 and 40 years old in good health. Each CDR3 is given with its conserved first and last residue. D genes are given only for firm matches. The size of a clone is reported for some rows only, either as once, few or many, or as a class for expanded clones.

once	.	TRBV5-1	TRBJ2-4	CASRGALAKNIQYF	TGCGCCAGCAGGGGGGCTCTAGCCAAAAACATTCAGTACTTC
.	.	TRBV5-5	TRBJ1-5	CASSPRASNQPQHF	TGTGCCAGCAGCCCAAGAGCTAGCAATCAGCCCCAGCATTTT
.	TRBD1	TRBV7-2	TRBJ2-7	CASSRGTGDEQYF	TGTGCCAGCAGCCGGGGGACAGGGGACGAGCAGTACTTC
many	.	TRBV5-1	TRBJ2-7	CASSLGQGGHEQYF	TGCGCCAGCAGCTTGGGACAGGGAGGCCACGAGCAGTACTTC
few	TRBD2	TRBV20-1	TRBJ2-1	CRASGRAENEQFF	TGCAGGGCGAGCGGGAGGGCCGAAAATGAGCAGTTCTTC
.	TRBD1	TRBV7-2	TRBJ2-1	CASSLDRGTNNEQFF	TGTGCCAGCAGCCTCGACAGGGGAACCAACAATGAGCAGTTCTTC
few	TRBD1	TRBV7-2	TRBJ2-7	CASSSETGAGYEQYF	TGTGCCAGCAGCTCTGAGACAGGGGCAGGCTACGAGCAGTACTTC
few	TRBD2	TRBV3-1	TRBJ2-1	CASQGISAGGSYNEQFF	TGTGCCAGCCAGGGGATCTCCGCGGGAGGGTCCTACAATGAGCAGTTCTTC
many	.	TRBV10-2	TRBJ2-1	CASSEVGGEQFF	TGCGCCAGCAGTGAAGTGGGAGGTGAGCAGTTCTTC
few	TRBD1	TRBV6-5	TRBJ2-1	CASRITGTGGNNEQFF	TGTGCCAGCAGAATAACCGGGACAGGGGGGAACAATGAGCAGTTCTTC
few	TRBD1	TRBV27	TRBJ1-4	CASSRNDREDEKLFF	TGTGCCAGCAGTCGCAACGACAGGGAGGATGAAAAACTGTTTTTT
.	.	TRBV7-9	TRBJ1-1	CASGRENTEAFF	TGTGCCAGCGGCAGGGAGAACACTGAAGCTTTCTTT
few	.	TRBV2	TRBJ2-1	CASSASNQGQFF	TGTGCCAGCAGTGCGTCTAACCAAGGGCAGTTCTTC
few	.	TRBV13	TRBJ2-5	CASSGGQAAETQYF	TGCGCCAGCAGCGGGGGACAGGCCGCAGAGACCCAGTACTTC
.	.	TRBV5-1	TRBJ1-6	CASSPSTVGAGNSPLHF	TGCGCCAGCAGCCCCTCCACTGTGGGCGCAGGAAATTCACCCCTCCACTTT
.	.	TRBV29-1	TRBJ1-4	CSVAGTEKLFF	TGCAGCGTTGCAGGGACGGAAAAACTGTTTTTT
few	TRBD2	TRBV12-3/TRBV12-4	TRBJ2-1	CASSPSGGQSEQFF	TGTGCCAGCAGTCCTAGCGGGGGCCAGTCTGAGCAGTTCTTC
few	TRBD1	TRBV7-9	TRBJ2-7	CASSLVGGTGGDEQYF	TGTGCCAGCAGCTTAGTAGGCGGGACAGGGGGAGACGAGCAGTACTTC
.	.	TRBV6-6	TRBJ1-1	CASSYSSEVFF	TGTGCCAGCAGTTACTCGAGTGAAGTTTTCTTT
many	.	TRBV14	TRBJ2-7	CASSQAGVAYEQYF	TGTGCCAGCAGCCAAGCAGGGGTGGCCTACGAGCAGTACTTC
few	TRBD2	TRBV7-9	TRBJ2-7	CASSLLTSASYEQYF	TGTGCCAGCAGCTTACTGACTAGCGCGAGCTACGAGCAGTACTTC
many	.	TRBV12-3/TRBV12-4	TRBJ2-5	CASSLPVEALETQYF	TGTGCCAGCAGCCTGCCAGTTGAGGCCCTAGAGACCCAGTACTTC
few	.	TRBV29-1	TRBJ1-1	CSVYHRNLNTEAFF	TGCAGCGTTTACCACAGGAATCTGAACACTGAAGCTTTCTTT
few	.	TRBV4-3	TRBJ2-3	CASSQGPSSRTDTQYF	TGCGCCAGCAGCCAGGGCCCCTCGTCACGCACAGATACGCAGTATTTT
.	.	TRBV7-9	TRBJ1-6	CASSLGTAMNSPLHF	TGTGCCAGCAGCTTAGGAACAGCCATGAATTCACCCCTCCACTTT
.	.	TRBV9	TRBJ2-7	CASSPNSGEQYF	TGTGCCAGCAGCCCGAACAGCGGCGAGCAGTACTTC
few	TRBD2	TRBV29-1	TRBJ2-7	CSVRVGGRATYNEQYF	TGCAGCGTTCGGGTAGGCGGGAGGGCCACCTACAATGAGCAGTACTTC
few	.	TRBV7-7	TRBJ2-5	CASGRGIGETQYF	TGTGCCAGCGGACGGGGAATCGGAGAGACCCAGTACTTC
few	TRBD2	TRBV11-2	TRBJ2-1	CASSPRGLAGPNNEQFF	TGTGCCAGCAGCCCCCGGGGACTAGCGGGACCTAACAATGAGCAGTTCTTC
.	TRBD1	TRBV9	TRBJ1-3	CASSGSTGAGNTIYF	TGTGCCAGCAGCGGATCGACAGGGGCTGGAAACACCATATATTTT
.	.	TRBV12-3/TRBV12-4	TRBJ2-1	CASSFGTGPGNEQFF	TGTGCCAGCAGTTTTGGCACAGGGCCGGGGAATGAGCAGTTCTTC
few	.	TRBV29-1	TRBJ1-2	CSVEDKGRIHYGYTF	TGCAGCGTTGAAGATAAGGGCAGGATACACTATGGCTACACCTTC
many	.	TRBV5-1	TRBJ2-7	CASSAGVFYEQYF	TGCGCCAGCAGCGCCGGGGTCTTCTACGAGCAGTACTTC
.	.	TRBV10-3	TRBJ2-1	CAISDRKTCNEQFF	TGTGCCATCAGTGACAGGAAAACCTGCAATGAGCAGTTCTTC
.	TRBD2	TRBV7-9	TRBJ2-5	CASSSGTSGSPETQYF	TGTGCCAGCAGCTCCGGGACTAGCGGGAGCCCAGAGACCCAGTACTTC
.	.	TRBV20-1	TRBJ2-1	CSAQFYSSYNEQFF	TGCAGTGCCCAATTTTATAGCTCCTACAATGAGCAGTTCTTC
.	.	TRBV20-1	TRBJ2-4	CSAREARGIRNIQYF	TGCAGTGCTAGAGAGGCTAGGGGAATCAGAAACATTCAGTACTTC
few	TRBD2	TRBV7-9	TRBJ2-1	CASSPLLAGRYNEQFF	TGTGCCAGCAGCCCTTTACTAGCGGGACGTTACAATGAGCAGTTCTTC
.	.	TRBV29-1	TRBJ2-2	CSVDGVNTGELFF	TGCAGCGTGGACGGGGTGAACACCGGGGAGCTGTTTTTT
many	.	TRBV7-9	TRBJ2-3	CASRNSWGSPDTQYF	TGTGCCAGCAGGAACAGTTGGGGGAGCCCAGATACGCAGTATTTT